Sequencing of this TCR beta chain was carried out in a study of shared clonotypes between healthy human individuals. Study overall: CD8 memory received one plate per donor, CD8 naive two, CD4 memory three and CD4 naive three. Study-wide points: Memory subsets had estimated richness that was generally smaller than that of naive subsets. Sorted-subset samples were not fully sequenced, rarefaction indicated.

In the original analysis: ImmunoSEQ only sent back junction sequences with no quality scores, so filtering was done differently. TCRdb's table, derived via immunoSEQ multiplex PCR, lists solely in-frame clones and lacks some. Clone size and V and J calls were adopted from that table, with D and trimming inferred from the DNA. The table shows about 2.1 million clones, with about 93% occurring only once. CD45RO-negative cells were positively selected for CCR7, leaving out terminally differentiated effector memory CD45RA+ cells. The table lists this clone with a count of one. What it recognizes is unknown. V shed 0 bases and J shed 7 bases, with 30 bases lying between them. From germline, CDR1 is MNHEY and CDR2 SMNVEV (reference sequence). The CDR3 runs 21 residues.

This receptor was identified in a young man in good health. Some clones in this sample may be carry-over from other donors' samples. The gene calls are TRBV27 and TRBJ1-4; D remains ambiguous. The material sequenced was naive CD8+ T cells from PBMCs. This CDR3 is CASSLSIGRTDQTTNGEKLFF. The CDR3 nucleotides are TGTGCCAGCAGTTTATCAATTGGGAGAACAGACCAAACAACTAACGGTGAAAAACTGTTTTTT.